Listed below are T cell receptor beta chains from one sample, sequenced in a study of cytomegalovirus exposure and HLA in healthy donors. Measured with immunoSEQ multiplex PCR; TCRdb has only the in-frame clones, and not every one. The data hold approximately 140,000 clones, with 70% to 85% observed a single time. The sequenced sample consisted of PBMCs. The receptors were sampled from a male donor in good health and CMV-seronegative. CDR3s include the opening cysteine and the closing phenylalanine or tryptophan. D genes are given only for firm matches. Clone size is not always given. Where it is, it says once, few, many or a class for expanded clones.

NA,TRBJ1-1,TRBV12-5,TRBD1,15,CASGSSPQDRAEAFF,TGTGCTAGTGGTTCGTCTCCCCAAGACAGGGCTGAAGCTTTCTTT
NA,TRBJ1-1,TRBV29-1,NA,12,CSVEHRDTEAFF,TGCAGCGTTGAGCACAGGGACACTGAAGCTTTCTTT
NA,TRBJ2-5,TRBV19,TRBD2,17,CASSPTTSGNLEETQYF,TGTGCCAGTAGTCCCACGACTAGCGGGAACTTAGAAGAGACCCAGTACTTC
once,TRBJ2-2,TRBV5-1,TRBD1,15,CASSLDRGAPGELFF,TGCGCCAGCAGCTTGGACAGGGGAGCCCCCGGGGAGCTGTTTTTT
once,TRBJ2-7,TRBV6-1,TRBD2,13,CASVWTSGYEQYF,TGTGCCAGCGTGTGGACTAGCGGCTACGAGCAGTACTTC
NA,TRBJ1-1,TRBV18,TRBD1,14,CASSSGGRDTEAFF,TGTGCCAGCTCATCAGGGGGCAGGGACACTGAAGCTTTCTTT
NA,TRBJ2-2,TRBV6-5,TRBD1,15,CASRGTGGFTGELFF,TGTGCCAGCAGGGGGACAGGGGGCTTCACCGGGGAGCTGTTTTTT
NA,TRBJ2-1,TRBV18,TRBD2,11,CASSPLREGFF,TGTGCCAGCTCACCTCTCCGGGAGGGGTTCTTC
NA,TRBJ2-1,TRBV7-2,NA,14,CASSEGLSRNEQFF,TGTGCCAGCAGCGAGGGACTGAGCCGCAATGAGCAGTTCTTC
NA,TRBJ2-3,TRBV29-1,NA,12,CSQGMRTDTQYF,TGCAGCCAGGGGATGCGCACAGATACGCAGTATTTT
NA,TRBJ2-5,TRBV5-8,NA,14,CASIPRWGEETQYF,TGTGCCAGCATCCCCCGGTGGGGAGAAGAGACCCAGTACTTC
once,TRBJ1-5,TRBV6-6,TRBD1,13,CASLGTGIQPQHF,TGTGCCAGCCTGGGGACAGGGATTCAGCCCCAGCATTTT
NA,TRBJ1-5,TRBV19,NA,17,CASTAGLLGRGNQPQHF,TGTGCCAGTACGGCAGGCCTTCTTGGGAGAGGCAATCAGCCCCAGCATTTT
NA,TRBJ2-2,TRBV18,NA,15,CASSFTGENTGELFF,TGTGCCAGCTCATTTACAGGCGAAAACACCGGGGAGCTGTTTTTT
NA,TRBJ1-1,TRBV7-9,NA,13,CASSLVVNTEAFF,TGTGCCAGCAGCTTAGTCGTGAACACTGAAGCTTTCTTT
NA,TRBJ2-1,TRBV7-9,NA,14,CASSLGWGPDEQFF,TGTGCCAGCAGCTTAGGCTGGGGCCCGGATGAGCAGTTCTTC
NA,TRBJ1-1,TRBV5-4,NA,15,CASSLSGERNTEAFF,TGTGCCAGCAGCTTATCAGGGGAAAGGAACACTGAAGCTTTCTTT
NA,TRBJ1-1,TRBV18,NA,14,CASSPAGVRTEAFF,TGTGCCAGCTCACCAGCGGGGGTTCGGACTGAAGCTTTCTTT
NA,TRBJ1-1,TRBV4-3,TRBD1,15,CASSSPTGGTTEAFF,TGCGCCAGCAGCTCCCCGACAGGGGGCACCACTGAAGCTTTCTTT
NA,TRBJ1-6,TRBV30,TRBD1,14,CAWSQTGEYSPLHF,TGTGCCTGGAGTCAGACAGGGGAGTATTCACCCCTCCACTTT
NA,TRBJ2-7,TRBV28,TRBD2,17,CASSLVEQREWRYEQYF,TGTGCCAGCAGTTTAGTGGAACAGCGGGAGTGGAGGTACGAGCAGTACTTC
NA,TRBJ2-7,TRBV7-6,TRBD2,17,CASSLEPWREDPYEQYF,TGTGCCAGCAGCTTAGAACCTTGGCGGGAGGACCCCTACGAGCAGTACTTC
NA,TRBJ2-7,TRBV4-3,TRBD1,15,CASSQPGQGVSEQYF,TGCGCCAGCAGCCAGCCGGGACAGGGGGTTAGCGAGCAGTACTTC
NA,TRBJ2-4,TRBV25-1,NA,16,CASSGSGKEAKNIQYF,TGTGCCAGCAGTGGATCAGGGAAAGAAGCCAAAAACATTCAGTACTTC
NA,TRBJ1-3,TRBV2,TRBD1,14,CASSDRTGGNTIYF,TGTGCCAGCAGTGATAGGACAGGCGGAAACACCATATATTTT
NA,TRBJ1-2,TRBV19,NA,13,CASRRPLGYGYTF,TGTGCCAGTAGACGTCCGCTCGGGTATGGCTACACCTTC
NA,TRBJ1-1,TRBV5-6,NA,12,CASSFGGPGAFF,TGTGCCAGCAGCTTCGGGGGGCCGGGTGCTTTCTTT
NA,TRBJ2-7,TRBV4-3,NA,15,CASSQDMGQPDEQYF,TGCGCCAGCAGCCAAGATATGGGACAACCGGACGAGCAGTACTTC
NA,TRBJ2-7,TRBV9,TRBD2,15,CASAPGLAIVDEQYF,TGTGCCAGTGCACCGGGACTAGCAATAGTAGACGAGCAGTACTTC
NA,TRBJ1-2,TRBV15,NA,14,CATSRDAVETGYTF,TGTGCCACCAGCAGAGACGCGGTGGAGACGGGCTACACCTTC
NA,TRBJ2-7,TRBV28,TRBD2,14,CASSPQSGTYEQYF,TGTGCCAGCTCTCCCCAAAGCGGGACCTACGAGCAGTACTTC
NA,TRBJ2-3,TRBV4-3,NA,16,CASSQAVAYSTDTQYF,TGCGCCAGCAGCCAAGCGGTAGCGTATAGCACAGATACGCAGTATTTT
NA,TRBJ2-3,TRBV4-2,NA,16,CASSQGTRDSPVSQYF,TGTGCCAGCAGCCAAGGCACCCGGGACTCCCCGGTATCGCAGTATTTT
once,TRBJ2-5,TRBV5-1,TRBD1,14,CASSPGTGVETQYF,TGCGCCAGCAGCCCGGGGACAGGAGTAGAGACCCAGTACTTC
NA,TRBJ1-1,TRBV9,TRBD1,13,CASSVSRDSEAFF,TGTGCCAGCAGCGTGTCCCGGGACAGTGAAGCTTTCTTT
NA,TRBJ1-5,TRBV6-1,NA,14,CASSEVAGTGPQHF,TGTGCCAGCAGTGAAGTGGCAGGTACTGGGCCCCAGCATTTT
NA,TRBJ2-1,TRBV4-3,TRBD2,16,CASSQDEREAYNEQFF,TGCGCCAGCAGCCAAGATGAGCGGGAGGCCTACAATGAGCAGTTCTTC
NA,TRBJ1-5,TRBV6-5,NA,13,CASKRDSNQPQHF,TGTGCCAGCAAGAGGGATAGCAATCAGCCCCAGCATTTT
once,TRBJ1-2,TRBV9,NA,13,CASSVGGRIGYTF,TGTGCCAGCAGCGTAGGGGGGCGAATTGGCTACACCTTC
NA,TRBJ1-3,TRBV7-2,NA,16,CASSLHREHSGNTIYF,TGTGCCAGCAGCCTACACAGGGAACACTCTGGAAACACCATATATTTT
NA,TRBJ2-7,TRBV4-1,NA,13,CASSHSGPYEQYF,TGCGCCAGCAGCCACTCAGGGCCCTACGAGCAGTACTTC
NA,TRBJ1-5,TRBV18,NA,15,CASSSTQGMWQPQHF,TGTGCCAGCTCGTCCACACAGGGTATGTGGCAGCCCCAGCATTTT
NA,TRBJ1-5,TRBV27,NA,14,CASSPAELRQPQHF,TGTGCCAGCAGTCCGGCGGAATTGAGGCAGCCCCAGCATTTT
NA,TRBJ1-1,TRBV6-6,TRBD1,12,CASLDRAPEAFF,TGTGCCAGCCTTGACAGGGCCCCTGAAGCTTTCTTT
once,TRBJ2-5,TRBV29-1,NA,14,CSVVGPGRSSEQYF,TGCAGCGTTGTTGGCCCAGGGCGTAGCAGTGAGCAGTACTTC